In this sample, the clone carrying this T cell receptor (beta chain) turned up many times. Its antigen is undetermined. This record belongs to a study of Graves' ophthalmopathy and Graves' hyperthyroidism. Study in general: Pretreatment peripheral blood was obtained at initial diagnosis.

CDR1 is SNHLY, CDR2 FYNNEI, per germline. After removal of 2 bases from V and 7 bases from J, the junction contained 6 bases not matched to a gene. The CDR3 spans 14 residues. For repertoire sequencing, the TCR beta CDR3 regions were amplified from RNA transcripts. Investigators did first-round RT-PCR with HTBI primers, then second-round multiplex PCR. TCRdb used MiXCR to reprocess the multiplex PCR reads, holding one entry per CDR3 protein. Of approximately 480,000 distinct CDR3 sequences detected, under 15% appear once; the ten largest clones hold 9.8%. The study excluded patients with other autoimmune diseases, uncontrolled infections, pregnancy or lactation. Whole-study results and caveats: With about 71% sensitivity and about 74% specificity, the model predicted ophthalmopathy progression.

The chain recombines TRBV2 with TRBJ2-7, with 9 nucleotides matching TRBD1. This clonotype was sampled from a woman aged 25 to 39 with Graves' ophthalmopathy. Specimen: blood. The CDR3 region is CASSELQGAPEQYF. Here the CDR3 DNA reads TGTGCCAGCAGTGAATTACAGGGGGCGCCTGAGCAGTACTTC.